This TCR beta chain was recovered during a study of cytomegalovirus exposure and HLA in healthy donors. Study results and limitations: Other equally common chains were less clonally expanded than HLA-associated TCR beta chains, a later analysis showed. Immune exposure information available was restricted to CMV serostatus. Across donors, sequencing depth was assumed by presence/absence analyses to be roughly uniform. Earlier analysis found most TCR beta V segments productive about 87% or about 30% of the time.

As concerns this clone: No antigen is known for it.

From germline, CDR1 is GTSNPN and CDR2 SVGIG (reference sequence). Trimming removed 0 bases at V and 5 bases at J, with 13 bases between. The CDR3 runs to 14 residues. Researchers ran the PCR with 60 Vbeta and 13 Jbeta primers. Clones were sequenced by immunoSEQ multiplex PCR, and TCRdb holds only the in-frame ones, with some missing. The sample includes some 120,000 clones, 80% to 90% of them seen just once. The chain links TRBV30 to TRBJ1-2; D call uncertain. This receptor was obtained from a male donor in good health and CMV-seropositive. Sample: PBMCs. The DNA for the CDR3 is TGTGCCTGGAGTGTGTTGTACGGGAGGTATGGCTACACCTTC. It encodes CAWSVLYGRYGYTF.